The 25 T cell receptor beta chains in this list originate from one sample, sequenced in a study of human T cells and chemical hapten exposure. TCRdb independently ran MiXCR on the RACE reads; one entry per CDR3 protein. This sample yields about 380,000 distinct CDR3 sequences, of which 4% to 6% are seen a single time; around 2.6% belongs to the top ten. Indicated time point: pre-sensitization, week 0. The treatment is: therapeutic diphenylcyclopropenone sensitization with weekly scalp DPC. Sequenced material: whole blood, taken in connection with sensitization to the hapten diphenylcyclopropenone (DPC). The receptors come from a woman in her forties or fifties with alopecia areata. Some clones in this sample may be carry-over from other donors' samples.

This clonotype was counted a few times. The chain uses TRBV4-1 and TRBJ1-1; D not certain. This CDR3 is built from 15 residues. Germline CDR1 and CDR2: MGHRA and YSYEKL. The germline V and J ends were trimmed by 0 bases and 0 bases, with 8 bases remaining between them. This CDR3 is CASSQDGYMNTEAFF. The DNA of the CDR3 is TGCGCCAGCAGCCAAGATGGGTATATGAACACTGAAGCTTTCTTT.

The CDR3 is CASSSTSGYETQYF. DNA of the CDR3: TGTGCCAGCAGTTCGACTAGCGGGTACGAGACCCAGTACTTC. V usage is TRBV28 and J usage is TRBJ2-5; TRBD2 aligns across 10 bases. The germline V gene has CDR1 MDHEN and CDR2 SYDVKM. The J segment lost 5 bases and the V segment lost 4 bases, leaving 4 bases of the junction unmatched. The CDR3 sequence is 14 residues long.

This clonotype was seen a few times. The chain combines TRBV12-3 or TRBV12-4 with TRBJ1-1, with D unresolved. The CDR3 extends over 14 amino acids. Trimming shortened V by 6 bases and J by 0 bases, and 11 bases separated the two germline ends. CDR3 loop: CASRPGVMNTEAFF. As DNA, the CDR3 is TGTGCCAGCAGACCCGGAGTTATGAACACTGAAGCTTTCTTT.

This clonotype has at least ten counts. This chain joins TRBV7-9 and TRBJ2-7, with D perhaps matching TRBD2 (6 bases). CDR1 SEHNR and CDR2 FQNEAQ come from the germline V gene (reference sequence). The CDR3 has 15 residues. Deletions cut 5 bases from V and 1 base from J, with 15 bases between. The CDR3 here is CASSPVRDPSYEQYF. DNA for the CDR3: TGTGCCAGCAGCCCGGTGCGGGACCCGTCCTACGAGCAGTACTTC.

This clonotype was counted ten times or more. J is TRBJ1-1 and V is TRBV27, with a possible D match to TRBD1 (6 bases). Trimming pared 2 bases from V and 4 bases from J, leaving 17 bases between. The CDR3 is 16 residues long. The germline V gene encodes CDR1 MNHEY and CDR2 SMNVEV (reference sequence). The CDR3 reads CASSLNPTGRGTEAFF. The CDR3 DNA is TGTGCCAGCAGTTTAAACCCCACAGGGAGGGGCACTGAAGCTTTCTTT.

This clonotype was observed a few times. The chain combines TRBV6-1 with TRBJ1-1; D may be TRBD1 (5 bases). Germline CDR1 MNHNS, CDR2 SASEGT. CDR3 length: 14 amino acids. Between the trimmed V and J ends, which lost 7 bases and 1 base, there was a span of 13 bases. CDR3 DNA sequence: TGTGCCAGCAAGGGGAGCAGGGCGAACACTGAAGCTTTCTTT. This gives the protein CASKGSRANTEAFF.

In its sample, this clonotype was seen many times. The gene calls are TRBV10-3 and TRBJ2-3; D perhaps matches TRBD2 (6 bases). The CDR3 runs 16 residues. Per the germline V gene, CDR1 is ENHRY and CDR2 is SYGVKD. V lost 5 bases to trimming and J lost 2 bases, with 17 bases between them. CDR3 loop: CAISRGEGTHTDTQYF. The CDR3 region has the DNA TGTGCCATCAGTCGGGGAGAGGGGACTCACACAGATACGCAGTATTTT.

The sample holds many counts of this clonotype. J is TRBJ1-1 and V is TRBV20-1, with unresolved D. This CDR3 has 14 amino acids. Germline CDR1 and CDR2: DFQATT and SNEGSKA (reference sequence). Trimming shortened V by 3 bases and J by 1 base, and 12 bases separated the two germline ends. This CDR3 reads CSARKDGRNTEAFF. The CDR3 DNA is TGCAGTGCTAGGAAGGACGGAAGGAACACTGAAGCTTTCTTT.

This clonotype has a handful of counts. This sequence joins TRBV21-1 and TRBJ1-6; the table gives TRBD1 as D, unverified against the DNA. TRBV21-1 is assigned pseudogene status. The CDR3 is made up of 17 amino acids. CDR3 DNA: TGTGCCAGCAGCAAAGAGGGACAGGGCGGACATAAGTCACCCCTCCACTTT. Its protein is CASSKEGQGGHKSPLHF.

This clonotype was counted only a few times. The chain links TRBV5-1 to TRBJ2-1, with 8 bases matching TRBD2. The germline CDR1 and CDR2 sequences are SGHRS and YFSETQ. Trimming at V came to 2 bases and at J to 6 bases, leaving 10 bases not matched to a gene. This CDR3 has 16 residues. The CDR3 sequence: CASSLAGTSELNEQFF. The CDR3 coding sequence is TGCGCCAGCAGCTTAGCCGGGACTAGTGAGCTCAATGAGCAGTTCTTC.

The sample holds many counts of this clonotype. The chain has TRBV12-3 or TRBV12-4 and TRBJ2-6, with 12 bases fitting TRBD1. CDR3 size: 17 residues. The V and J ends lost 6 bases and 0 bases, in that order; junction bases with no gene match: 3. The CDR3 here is CASSPGQGASGANVLTF. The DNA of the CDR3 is TGTGCCAGCAGCCCGGGACAGGGGGCCTCTGGGGCCAACGTCCTGACTTTC.

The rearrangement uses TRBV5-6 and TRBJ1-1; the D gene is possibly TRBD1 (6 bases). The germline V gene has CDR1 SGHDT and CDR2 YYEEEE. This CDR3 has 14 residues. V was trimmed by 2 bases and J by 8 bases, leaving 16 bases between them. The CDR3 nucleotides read TGTGCCAGCAGCTTTACCACGGGGGCATCGGAAGCTTTCTTT. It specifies CASSFTTGASEAFF.

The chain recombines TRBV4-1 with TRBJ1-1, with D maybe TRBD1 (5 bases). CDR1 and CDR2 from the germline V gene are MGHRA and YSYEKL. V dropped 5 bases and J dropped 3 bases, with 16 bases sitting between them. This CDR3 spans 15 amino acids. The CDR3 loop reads CASSSSVGADTEAFF. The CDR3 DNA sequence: TGCGCCAGCAGCTCTTCGGTCGGGGCGGACACTGAAGCTTTCTTT.

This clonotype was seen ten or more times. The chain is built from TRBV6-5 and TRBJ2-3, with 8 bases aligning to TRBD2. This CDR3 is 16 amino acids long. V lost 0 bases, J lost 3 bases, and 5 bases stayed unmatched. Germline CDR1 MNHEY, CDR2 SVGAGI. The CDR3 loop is CASSYSRAGVTDTQYF. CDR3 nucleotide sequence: TGTGCCAGCAGTTACTCGCGAGCGGGGGTAACAGATACGCAGTATTTT.

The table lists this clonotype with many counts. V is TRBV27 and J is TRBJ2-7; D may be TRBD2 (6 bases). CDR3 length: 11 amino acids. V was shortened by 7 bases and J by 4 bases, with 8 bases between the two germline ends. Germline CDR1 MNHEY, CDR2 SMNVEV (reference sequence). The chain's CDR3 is CASIRGYEQYF. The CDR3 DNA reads TGTGCCAGCATTCGGGGGTACGAGCAGTACTTC.

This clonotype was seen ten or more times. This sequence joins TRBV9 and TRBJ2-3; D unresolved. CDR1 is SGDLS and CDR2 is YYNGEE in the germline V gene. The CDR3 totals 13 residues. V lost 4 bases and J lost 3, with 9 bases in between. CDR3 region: CASSLTPTDTQYF. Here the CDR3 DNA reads TGTGCCAGCAGCCTCACCCCTACAGATACGCAGTATTTT.

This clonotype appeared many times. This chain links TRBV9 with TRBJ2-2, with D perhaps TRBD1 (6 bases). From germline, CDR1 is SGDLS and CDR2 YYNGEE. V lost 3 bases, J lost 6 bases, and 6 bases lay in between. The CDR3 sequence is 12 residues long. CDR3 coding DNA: TGTGCCAGCAGCGAGGGGGCCGGGGAGCTGTTTTTT. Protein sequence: CASSEGAGELFF. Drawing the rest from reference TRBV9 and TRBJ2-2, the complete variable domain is DSGVTQTPKHLITATGQRVTLRCSPRSGDLSVYWYQQSLDQGLQFLIQYYNGEERAKGNILERFSAQQFPDLHSELNLSSLELGDSALYFCASSEGAGELFFGEGSRLTVL.

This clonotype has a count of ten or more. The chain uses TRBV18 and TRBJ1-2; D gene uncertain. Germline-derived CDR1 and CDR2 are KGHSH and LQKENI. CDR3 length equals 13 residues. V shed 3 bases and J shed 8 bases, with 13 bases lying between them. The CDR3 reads CASSPDGIQGYTF. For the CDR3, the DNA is TGTGCCAGCTCACCCGACGGCATTCAGGGCTACACCTTC.

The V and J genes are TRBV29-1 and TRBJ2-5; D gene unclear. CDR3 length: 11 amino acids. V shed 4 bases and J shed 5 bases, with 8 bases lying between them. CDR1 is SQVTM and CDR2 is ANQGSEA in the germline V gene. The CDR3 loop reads CSVVPAETQYF. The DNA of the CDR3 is TGCAGCGTTGTCCCCGCCGAGACCCAGTACTTC.

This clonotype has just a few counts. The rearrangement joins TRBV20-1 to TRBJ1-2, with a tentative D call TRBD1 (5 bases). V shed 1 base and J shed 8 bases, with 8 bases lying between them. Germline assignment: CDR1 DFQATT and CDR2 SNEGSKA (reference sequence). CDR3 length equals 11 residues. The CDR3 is CSARVGGGYTF. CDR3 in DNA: TGCAGTGCTAGAGTTGGGGGAGGCTACACCTTC.

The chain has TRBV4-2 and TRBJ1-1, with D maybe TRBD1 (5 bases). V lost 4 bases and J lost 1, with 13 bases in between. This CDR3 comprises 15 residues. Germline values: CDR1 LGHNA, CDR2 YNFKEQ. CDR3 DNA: TGTGCCAGCAGCCGCGTAATGCAGGGGAACACTGAAGCTTTCTTT. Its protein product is CASSRVMQGNTEAFF.

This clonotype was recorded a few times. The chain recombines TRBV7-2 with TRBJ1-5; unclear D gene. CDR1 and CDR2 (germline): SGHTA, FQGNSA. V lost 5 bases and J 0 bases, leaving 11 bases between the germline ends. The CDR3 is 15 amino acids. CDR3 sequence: CASSPRPYSNQPQHF. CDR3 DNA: TGTGCCAGCAGCCCACGCCCCTATAGCAATCAGCCCCAGCATTTT.

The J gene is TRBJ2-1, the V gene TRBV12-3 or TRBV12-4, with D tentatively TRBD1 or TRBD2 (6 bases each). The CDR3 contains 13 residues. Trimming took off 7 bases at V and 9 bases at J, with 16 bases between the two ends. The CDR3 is CASNRRGTAEQFF. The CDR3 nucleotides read TGTGCCAGCAATAGGAGGGGGACGGCTGAGCAGTTCTTC.

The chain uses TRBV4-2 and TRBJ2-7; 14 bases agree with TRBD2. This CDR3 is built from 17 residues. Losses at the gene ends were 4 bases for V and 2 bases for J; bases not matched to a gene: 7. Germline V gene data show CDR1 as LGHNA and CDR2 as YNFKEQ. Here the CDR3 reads CASSPGLAGEFTYEQYF. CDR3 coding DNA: TGTGCCAGCAGCCCGGGACTAGCGGGAGAGTTCACCTACGAGCAGTACTTC.

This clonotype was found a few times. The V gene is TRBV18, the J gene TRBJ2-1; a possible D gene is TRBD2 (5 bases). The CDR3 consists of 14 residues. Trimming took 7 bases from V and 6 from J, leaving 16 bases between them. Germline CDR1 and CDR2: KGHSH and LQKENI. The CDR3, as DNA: TGTGCCAGCTTCCCGGGATCCCTAGCCAATGAGCAGTTCTTC. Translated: CASFPGSLANEQFF.